The clone carrying this TCR beta chain was counted a few times. What it recognizes is unknown. Patients were excluded because of uncontrolled infection, other autoimmune disease, pregnancy or lactation. PBMCs were collected from a 10 ml volume of fresh peripheral blood. From RNA transcripts, TCR beta CDR3 regions were amplified. TCR CDR3 regions were first amplified by RT-PCR with HTBI primers. TCRdb re-called the multiplex PCR reads with MiXCR, one entry per CDR3 protein. The sample yields around 360,000 distinct CDR3 sequences, 13% to 15% seen once. This sample is part of a study of T cells in Graves' hyperthyroidism and ophthalmopathy. Study results and limitations: Ophthalmopathy and stable hyperthyroidism were separated by a 13 V-J model. Most thyroid-expanded clonotypes above 0.001 were also found in blood.

The sequence was collected from a woman in her sixties or seventies with Graves' ophthalmopathy. The sample taken for sequencing was blood.

CDR3 protein: CASSYSGTVSSYEQYF. The CDR3 DNA reads TGTGCCAGCAGTTACTCCGGGACAGTTAGCTCCTACGAGCAGTACTTC. The genes are TRBV6-5 and TRBJ2-7, with 7 bases fitting TRBD1. The length of the CDR3 is 16 residues. V gave up 0 bases and J gave up 0 bases; unmatched junction bases: 5. Germline V CDR1 and CDR2: MNHEY, SVGAGI.